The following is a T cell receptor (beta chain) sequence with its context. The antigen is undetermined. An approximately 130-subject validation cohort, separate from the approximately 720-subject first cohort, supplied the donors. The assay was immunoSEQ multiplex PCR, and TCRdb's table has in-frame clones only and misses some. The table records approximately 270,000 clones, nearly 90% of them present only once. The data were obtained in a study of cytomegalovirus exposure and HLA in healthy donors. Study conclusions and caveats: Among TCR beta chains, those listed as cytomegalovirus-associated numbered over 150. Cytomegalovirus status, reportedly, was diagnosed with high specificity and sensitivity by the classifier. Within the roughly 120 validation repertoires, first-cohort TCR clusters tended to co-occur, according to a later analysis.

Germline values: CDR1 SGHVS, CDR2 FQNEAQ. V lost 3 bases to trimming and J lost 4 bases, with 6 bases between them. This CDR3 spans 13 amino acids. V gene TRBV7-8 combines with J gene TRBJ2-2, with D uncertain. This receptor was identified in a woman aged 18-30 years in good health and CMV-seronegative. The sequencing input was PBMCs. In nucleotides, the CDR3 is TGTGCCAGCAGCTTTCCCATCACCGGGGAGCTGTTTTTT. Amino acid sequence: CASSFPITGELFF.